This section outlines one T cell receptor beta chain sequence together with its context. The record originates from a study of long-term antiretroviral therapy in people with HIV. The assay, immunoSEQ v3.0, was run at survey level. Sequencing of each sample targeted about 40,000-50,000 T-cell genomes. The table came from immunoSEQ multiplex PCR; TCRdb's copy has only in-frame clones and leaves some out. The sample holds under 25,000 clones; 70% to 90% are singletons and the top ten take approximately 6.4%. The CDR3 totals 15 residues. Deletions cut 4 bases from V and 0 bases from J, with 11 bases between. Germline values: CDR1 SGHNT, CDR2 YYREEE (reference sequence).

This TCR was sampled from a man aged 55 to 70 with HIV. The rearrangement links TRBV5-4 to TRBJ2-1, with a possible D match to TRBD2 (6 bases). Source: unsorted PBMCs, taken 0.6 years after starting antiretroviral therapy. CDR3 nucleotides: TGTGCCAGCAGCGCTAGCGTTAGCTCCTACAATGAGCAGTTCTTC. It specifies CASSASVSSYNEQFF.